This T cell receptor beta chain was identified during a study of CD8+CD57+ T cells in acquired aplastic anemia. Study as a whole: Roughly 3 ug was the average amount of DNA from sorted CD4+ and CD8+ cells.

Remarks on this clonotype: Its matching antigen is unknown.

Germline CDR1 reads SGDLS; CDR2 reads YYNGEE. Trimming left V 6 bases short and J 7 bases short, with 4 bases between. The CDR3 is 10 residues long. Findings of the study overall: With respect to CD8+ Simpson's diversity, patients and controls did not differ significantly.

TCR beta VDJ and CDR3 were profiled, and genomic DNA was the template. From the reads, TCRdb called clonotypes with MiXCR, one entry per CDR3 protein. The repertoire holds 150,000 to 200,000 distinct CDR3 sequences, around three fifths seen once, with roughly 46% in the top ten. The specimen sequenced was sorted CD4+, CD8+, or CD8+CD57+ T cells (not recorded which) from PBMCs. This chain uses TRBV9 with TRBJ2-2; no firm D call. The receptor was derived from a human donor with severe aplastic anemia or a healthy control (not recorded which). CDR3 in DNA: TGTGCCAGCACAGGCGGGGAGCTGTTTTTT. As protein: CASTGGELFF.